Sequencing of this T cell receptor (beta chain) was carried out in a study of response to subunit inactivated influenza vaccine. The CDR3 is 16 amino acids. J was trimmed by 3 bases and V by 5 bases; bases with no gene match: 10. Overall study results and limits: T cells newly recruited by each seasonal influenza vaccination are few, the authors suggested.

TCRdb reprocessed the RT-PCR reads via MiXCR and lists one record per CDR3 protein. The sample carries 800,000 or so distinct CDR3 sequences, about 20% recorded once. This clonotype has at least ten counts. As yet, its antigen is unknown. Here the sequenced sample was PBMCs from blood, taken 4 to 6 days after vaccination. The source of this sequence is a man aged 45-65 years who received an inactivated influenza vaccine. V is TRBV12-3 or TRBV12-4 and J is TRBJ2-4, with 7 bases lining up with TRBD1. CDR3 in amino acids: CASSVTGASDKNIQYF. The DNA of the CDR3 is TGTGCCAGCAGTGTTACAGGGGCCTCTGACAAAAACATTCAGTACTTC.